Below are 19 T cell receptor beta chains sequenced from a single sample in a study of T cells in localized non-small cell lung cancer. Assay: immunoSEQ multiplex PCR; the TCRdb copy retains only in-frame clones and omits some. The sample has about 54,000 clones, roughly four fifths seen once. The input for sequencing was peripheral blood, taken before any cancer treatment. Receptors originate from a female donor older than 55 with stage II squamous cell lung carcinoma.

CDR3 protein: CASSYRGPGHSPLHF. DNA of the CDR3: TGTGCCAGCAGCTACAGGGGACCGGGGCATTCACCCCTCCACTTT. The rearrangement uses TRBV5-6 and TRBJ1-6, with 7 nucleotides matching TRBD1. Looked up from germline, CDR1 is SGHDT and CDR2 is YYEEEE. This CDR3 spans 15 amino acids. The junction had 8 bases not matched to a gene; V was cut back by 3 bases and J by 8 bases.

This clone occurred a few times. V and J are TRBV30 and TRBJ1-2, with D possibly TRBD1 on 6 matching bases. The CDR3 is 15 amino acids. Trimming shortened V by 3 bases and J by 3 bases, and 17 bases separated the two germline ends. Germline loops: CDR1 GTSNPN, CDR2 SVGIG (reference sequence). CDR3 nucleotide sequence: TGTGCCTGGAGACATACAGGGTGGATCGACTATGGCTACACCTTC. As protein: CAWRHTGWIDYGYTF.

The gene calls are TRBV25-1 and TRBJ2-2; D is unclear. V gave up 2 bases and J gave up 7 bases, with 8 bases separating them. The CDR3 is 13 amino acids. Germline CDR1 is MGHDK and CDR2 is SYGVNS. This CDR3 reads CASSEQPLGELFF. The CDR3 coding sequence is TGTGCCAGCAGTGAACAGCCCCTCGGGGAGCTGTTTTTT.

CDR3 DNA: TGTGCCAGCAGCCCGCGCACAGATACGCAGTATTTT. It encodes CASSPRTDTQYF. V is TRBV7-2 and J is TRBJ2-3; D remains unclear. The germline V and J ends were trimmed by 5 bases and 1 base, with 4 bases remaining between them. The CDR3 loop spans 12 amino acids. Germline CDR1 SGHTA, CDR2 FQGNSA.

The chain is built from TRBV9 and TRBJ2-1; 7 nucleotides agree with TRBD1. CDR3 length equals 13 residues. Germline CDR1 and CDR2: SGDLS and YYNGEE. V lost 2 bases and J lost 8; bases outside the gene matches: 4. The CDR3 sequence: CASSVDRVDEQFF. As DNA, the CDR3 is TGTGCCAGCAGCGTCGACAGGGTCGATGAGCAGTTCTTC.

This clone has a single count. The chain recombines TRBV5-1 with TRBJ2-3; TRBD2 matches at 10 bases. This CDR3 comprises 16 residues. The J segment lost 3 bases and the V segment lost 0 bases, leaving 4 bases of the junction unmatched. Germline V gene data show CDR1 as SGHRS and CDR2 as YFSETQ. The CDR3, as DNA: TGCGCCAGCAGCTTGGGCAGCGGGGGGGCGACAGATACGCAGTATTTT. This translates into CASSLGSGGATDTQYF.

The V call is TRBV6-6, the J call TRBJ1-6, with TRBD1 matching 11 bases. CDR3 length: 15 amino acids. Germline V gives CDR1 MNHNY, CDR2 SVGAGI (reference sequence). V lost 6 bases, J lost 7 bases, and 5 bases stayed unmatched. CDR3 DNA: TGTGCCAGCAGCCCGGACAGGGGGCTCAATTCACCCCTCCACTTT. Its protein product is CASSPDRGLNSPLHF.

The chain carries TRBV5-1 and TRBJ1-2, with TRBD1 as a possible D gene (6 bases). The V gene's germline CDR1 is SGHRS and CDR2 YFSETQ. V was pared by 4 bases and J by 5 bases, with 18 bases between. The length of the CDR3 is 15 residues. CDR3 amino acids: CASSPTGGSPYGYTF. Here the CDR3 DNA reads TGCGCCAGCAGCCCGACAGGCGGGTCTCCTTATGGCTACACCTTC.

The genes are TRBV7-9 and TRBJ2-3; 9 bases align to TRBD2. CDR3 length: 14 residues. Germline V gene lookup returns CDR1 SEHNR and CDR2 FQNEAQ (reference sequence). Trimming took 11 bases from V and 3 from J; bases not matched to a gene: 9. The CDR3, as DNA: TGTGCCGGAATGCTAGCGGGGATGACAGATACGCAGTATTTT. The encoded protein is CAGMLAGMTDTQYF.

The chain links TRBV11-2 to TRBJ2-1, with D unclear. Germline-derived CDR1 and CDR2 are SGHAT and FQNNGV. The CDR3 is 13 amino acids. With 1 base removed from V and 9 bases from J, the gap between germline ends came to 10 bases. The CDR3 DNA is TGTGCCAGCAGCTTAGTCCCCGAAGTTGAGCAGTTCTTC. This codes for CASSLVPEVEQFF. The whole variable domain, filled in from reference TRBV11-2 and TRBJ2-1, reads EAGVAQSPRYKIIEKRQSVAFWCNPISGHATLYWYQQILGQGPKLLIQFQNNGVVDDSQLPKDRFSAERLKGVDSTLKIQPAKLEDSAVYLCASSLVPEVEQFFGPGTRLTVL.

The CDR3 region is CASSHPQGTGNQPQHF. The CDR3 DNA follows: TGCGCCAGCAGCCACCCACAGGGAACGGGCAATCAGCCCCAGCATTTT. The chain has TRBV4-1 and TRBJ1-5; a weak D match, TRBD1 (6 bases). Trimming pared 3 bases from V and 2 bases from J, leaving 14 bases between. The CDR3 runs to 16 residues. Germline V gives CDR1 MGHRA, CDR2 YSYEKL.

The chain has TRBV7-3 and TRBJ2-3, with 13 bases fitting TRBD2. The CDR3 length is 15 residues. Germline-derived CDR1 and CDR2 are SGHTA and FQGTGA. The junction had 7 bases not matched to a gene; V was cut back by 2 bases and J by 11 bases. CDR3 loop: CASSLEGLAGFGQYF. The CDR3 region has the DNA TGTGCCAGCAGCTTAGAGGGACTAGCGGGGTTCGGGCAGTATTTT.

The gene calls are TRBV6-5 and TRBJ2-7; D uncertain. Germline V gene sequence: CDR1 MNHEY, CDR2 SVGAGI. The CDR3 has 14 amino acids. V lost 0 bases and J lost 4, with 10 bases in between. The CDR3 DNA reads TGTGCCAGCAGTTACTCGGCAGTGGATTACGAGCAGTACTTC. Translating it yields CASSYSAVDYEQYF.

This clone was recorded only once. V and J are TRBV10-1 and TRBJ2-1; either TRBD1 or TRBD2 may fit D (5 bases each). The CDR3 runs to 13 residues. Trimming stripped 5 bases from V and 10 bases from J, with 15 bases between. Germline V gives CDR1 WNHNN, CDR2 SYGVQD (reference sequence). The CDR3 nucleotides are TGCGCCAGCAGTACGGGACCTGGAGGAGAGCAGTTCTTC. It is translated as CASSTGPGGEQFF.

The rearrangement joins TRBV9 to TRBJ1-5; 10 bases fit TRBD1. V dropped 3 bases and J dropped 10; count of bases not matched to a gene: 7. CDR3 length equals 14 residues. The germline gives CDR1 SGDLS, CDR2 YYNGEE. CDR3 sequence reads: CASSGPGQGRPQHF. The CDR3 nucleotides are TGTGCCAGCAGCGGACCGGGACAGGGGAGACCCCAGCATTTT.

The chain employs TRBV5-4 and TRBJ2-7, with no clear D. V lost 0 bases and J lost 0, with 10 bases in between. The CDR3 consists of 15 residues. Germline lookup yields CDR1 SGHNT and CDR2 YYREEE (reference sequence). In nucleotides, the CDR3 is TGTGCCAGCAGCTTGGGTTCAGGCATCTCCTACGAGCAGTACTTC. Translated: CASSLGSGISYEQYF.

The chain recombines TRBV6-6 with TRBJ2-2, with no clear D. Trimming shortened V by 7 bases and J by 2 bases, and 8 bases separated the two germline ends. Germline CDR1 reads MNHNY; CDR2 reads SVGAGI (reference sequence). CDR3 length equals 13 residues. DNA of the CDR3: TGTGCCAGCATCCACTTTAACACCGGGGAGCTGTTTTTT. Translated: CASIHFNTGELFF.

V is TRBV7-7 and J is TRBJ2-1, with 9 bases lining up with TRBD2. With 2 bases clipped from V and 8 bases from J, the junction kept 7 bases outside the gene matches. Per germline, CDR1 SSHAT and CDR2 FNYEAQ (reference sequence). CDR3 length: 15 amino acids. Here the CDR3 DNA reads TGTGCCAGCAGCTTACAAGCGGGGGGAGGGTATGAGCAGTTCTTC. This gives the protein CASSLQAGGGYEQFF.

In DNA form, the CDR3 reads TGTGCCAGCAGCTTCGCTCAGACAGAAACTAATGAAAAACTGTTTTTT. It encodes CASSFAQTETNEKLFF. The chain has TRBV11-2 and TRBJ1-4; a possible D gene is TRBD1 (5 bases). The CDR3 contains 16 residues. Per the germline V gene, CDR1 is SGHAT and CDR2 is FQNNGV. V was shortened by 3 bases and J by 1 base, with 12 bases between the two germline ends.